This section outlines one TCR beta chain sequence together with its context. The sample originates from a study of OX40 agonist ivuxolimab in advanced cancers. Germline V lookup: CDR1 SGHKS, CDR2 YYEKEE (reference sequence). This CDR3 region has 13 residues. Trimming removed 5 bases at V and 0 bases at J, with 6 bases between. Assay: immunoSEQ multiplex PCR; the TCRdb copy retains only in-frame clones and omits some. This table has about 86,000 clones, roughly 89% appearing once. The sequencing here drew on CD4+ or CD8+ T cells sorted from blood, taken in a trial of the OX40 agonist ivuxolimab. This chain connects TRBV5-5 to TRBJ1-5, with D uncertain. The clonotype comes from an adult with an advanced solid tumor such as melanoma, head and neck, liver or kidney cancer. The chain's CDR3 is CASRRDSNQPQHF. CDR3 sequence (DNA): TGTGCCAGCAGGAGAGATAGCAATCAGCCCCAGCATTTT.